The clone carrying this T cell receptor (beta chain) was observed a handful of times. Its antigen is unknown. A quantitative 5'-RACE method, one with molecular barcodes, was used to make TCR beta libraries. TCRdb used MiXCR to reprocess the 5' RACE reads, holding one entry per CDR3 protein. The sample consists of hundreds of thousands of distinct CDR3 sequences, roughly a sixth of them appearing once. This record comes from a study of CD8 T cells in ankylosing spondylitis. Study-level points and caveats: Peripheral blood held disease-linked clones only at relatively low frequency, and these were CD8+. Several highly homologous variants made up a TCR beta motif, and this motif appeared characteristic of ankylosing spondylitis blood.

Germline V CDR1 and CDR2: DFQATT, SNEGSKA (reference sequence). V was pared by 3 bases and J by 4 bases, with 9 bases between. The CDR3 length is 12 residues. The sequencing input was blood, either unsorted or a sorted T cell fraction (not recorded which). The chain recombines TRBV20-1 with TRBJ1-2, with D possibly matching TRBD1 (5 bases). The origin of this receptor is a male donor with ankylosing spondylitis. The CDR3 loop is CSARTVVYGYTF. In DNA, the CDR3 is TGCAGTGCTAGGACAGTGGTCTATGGCTACACCTTC.